The rows below give T cell receptor beta chains drawn from one sample of a study of blood T cell repertoires in COVID-19. Method: immunoSEQ multiplex PCR; TCRdb's copy keeps in-frame clones and lacks some. Of 100,000 to 150,000 clones in the sample, over 55% were seen once. The source material was peripheral blood. Receptors originate from a woman aged 70-85 years with acute or convalescent COVID-19. CDR3s include the opening cysteine and the closing phenylalanine or tryptophan. A D gene is named only where the DNA matches it firmly. Some rows have no size entry. The others give once, few or many, or a class for an expanded clone.

CASRLSGGSYEQYF | TGCGCCAGCAGGCTGAGCGGGGGCTCCTACGAGCAGTACTTC | TRBJ2-7 | 14 | - | TRBD2 | TRBV5-1
CASSSNGGALSETQYF | TGCGCCAGCAGCTCTAACGGGGGGGCCCTCTCAGAGACCCAGTACTTC | TRBJ2-5 | 16 | - | TRBD2 | TRBV4-3
CASRYTGFGANVLTF | TGTGCCAGCAGATATACAGGGTTCGGGGCCAACGTCCTGACTTTC | TRBJ2-6 | 15 | - | - | TRBV7-9
CATSREPGKGSNEQFF | TGTGCCACCAGCAGAGAACCGGGAAAAGGATCAAATGAGCAGTTCTTC | TRBJ2-1 | 16 | - | - | TRBV15
CSVEDRRGATYEQYF | TGCAGCGTTGAAGATCGGCGGGGGGCAACTTACGAGCAGTACTTC | TRBJ2-7 | 15 | - | TRBD2 | TRBV29-1
CASSFPGFDTQYF | TGTGCCAGCAGCTTCCCGGGTTTCGATACGCAGTATTTT | TRBJ2-3 | 13 | - | - | TRBV5-4
CSVGGDQPQHF | TGCAGTGTAGGGGGCGATCAGCCCCAGCATTTT | TRBJ1-5 | 11 | - | TRBD1 | TRBV20-1
CASSLGTGSGEQYF | TGTGCCAGCAGCTTAGGCACAGGGTCCGGCGAGCAGTACTTC | TRBJ2-7 | 14 | many | - | TRBV7-3
CASSPSHLTPYTF | TGTGCCAGCAGTCCAAGCCACCTCACCCCTTACACCTTC | TRBJ1-2 | 13 | - | - | TRBV28
CASSTGGSQPQHF | TGTGCCAGCAGTACCGGGGGAAGTCAGCCCCAGCATTTT | TRBJ1-5 | 13 | - | - | TRBV27
CASSLTSLQGEFPYEQYF | TGTGCCAGCAGTTTGACCTCTCTTCAGGGGGAGTTTCCCTACGAGCAGTACTTC | TRBJ2-7 | 18 | - | TRBD1 | TRBV28
CASSRDTEQYF | TGTGCCAGCAGTCGGGACACCGAGCAGTACTTC | TRBJ2-7 | 11 | - | - | TRBV6-5
CASSLSSRQGAGETQYF | TGCGCCAGCAGCTTGAGTAGCCGACAGGGGGCCGGGGAGACCCAGTACTTC | TRBJ2-5 | 17 | - | TRBD1 | TRBV5-1
CASSQGLAGEAEQFF | TGTGCCAGCAGCCAGGGACTAGCGGGAGAGGCGGAGCAGTTCTTC | TRBJ2-1 | 15 | few | TRBD2 | TRBV4-2
CASSIFGTGRGVYGYTF | TGTGCCAGTAGTATATTTGGGACAGGGAGGGGCGTTTATGGCTACACCTTC | TRBJ1-2 | 17 | - | TRBD1 | TRBV19
CASSLRTGENEKLFF | TGTGCCAGCAGCTTAAGAACAGGAGAGAATGAAAAACTGTTTTTT | TRBJ1-4 | 15 | - | - | TRBV13
CASSENFRGEQFF | TGCGCCAGCAGTGAAAATTTCCGCGGAGAGCAGTTCTTC | TRBJ2-1 | 13 | - | - | TRBV10-1
CASSESRQKGYTF | TGCGCCAGCAGTGAGTCGAGACAGAAAGGCTACACCTTC | TRBJ1-2 | 13 | - | - | TRBV10-1
CSVEDPGAYGYTF | TGCAGCGTTGAAGACCCAGGGGCCTATGGCTACACCTTC | TRBJ1-2 | 13 | - | - | TRBV29-1
CASSEGAGAKTQYF | TGTGCCAGCAGTGAAGGCGCAGGGGCGAAGACCCAGTACTTC | TRBJ2-5 | 14 | few | - | TRBV2